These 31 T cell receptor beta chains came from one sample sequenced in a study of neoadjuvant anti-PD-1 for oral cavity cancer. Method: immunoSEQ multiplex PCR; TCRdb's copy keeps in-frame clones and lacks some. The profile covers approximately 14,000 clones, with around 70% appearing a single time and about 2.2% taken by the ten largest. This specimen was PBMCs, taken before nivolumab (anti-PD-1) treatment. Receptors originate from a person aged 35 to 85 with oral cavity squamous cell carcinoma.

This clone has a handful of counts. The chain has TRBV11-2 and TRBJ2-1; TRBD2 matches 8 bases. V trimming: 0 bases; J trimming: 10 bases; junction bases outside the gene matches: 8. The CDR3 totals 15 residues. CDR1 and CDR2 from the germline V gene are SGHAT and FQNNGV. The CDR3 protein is CASSLEASGGFEQFF. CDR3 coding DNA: TGTGCCAGCAGCTTAGAAGCCAGCGGGGGATTCGAGCAGTTCTTC.

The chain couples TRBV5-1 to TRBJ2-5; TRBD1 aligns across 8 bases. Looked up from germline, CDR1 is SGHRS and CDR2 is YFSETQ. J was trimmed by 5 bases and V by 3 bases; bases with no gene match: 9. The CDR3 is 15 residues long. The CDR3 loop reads CASSSADRAGETQYF. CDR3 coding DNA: TGCGCCAGCAGCTCCGCGGACAGGGCTGGCGAGACCCAGTACTTC. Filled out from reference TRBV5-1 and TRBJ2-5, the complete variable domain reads KAGVTQTPRYLIKTRGQQVTLSCSPISGHRSVSWYQQTPGQGLQFLFEYFSETQRNKGNFPGRFSGRQFSNSRSEMNVSTLELGDSALYLCASSSADRAGETQYFGPGTRLLVL.

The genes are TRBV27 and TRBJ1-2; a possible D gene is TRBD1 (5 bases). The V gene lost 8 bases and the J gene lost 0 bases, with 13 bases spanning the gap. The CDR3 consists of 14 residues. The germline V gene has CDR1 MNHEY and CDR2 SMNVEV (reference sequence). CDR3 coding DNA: TGTGCCAGCCACCCAGGGTGGGCTAACTATGGCTACACCTTC. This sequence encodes CASHPGWANYGYTF.

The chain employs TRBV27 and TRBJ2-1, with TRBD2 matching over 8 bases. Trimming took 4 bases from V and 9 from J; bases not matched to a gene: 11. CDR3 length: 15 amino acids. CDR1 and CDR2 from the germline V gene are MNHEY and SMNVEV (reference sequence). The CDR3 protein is CASSSPGLVPSEQFF. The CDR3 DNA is TGTGCCAGCAGTTCACCGGGACTAGTACCTAGTGAGCAGTTCTTC.

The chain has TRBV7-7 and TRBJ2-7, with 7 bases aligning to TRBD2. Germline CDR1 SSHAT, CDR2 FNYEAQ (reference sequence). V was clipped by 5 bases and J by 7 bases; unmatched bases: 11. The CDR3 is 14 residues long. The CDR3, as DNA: TGTGCCAGCAGCCCCCTTGGGGAGGGAAGGGAGCAGTACTTC. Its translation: CASSPLGEGREQYF.

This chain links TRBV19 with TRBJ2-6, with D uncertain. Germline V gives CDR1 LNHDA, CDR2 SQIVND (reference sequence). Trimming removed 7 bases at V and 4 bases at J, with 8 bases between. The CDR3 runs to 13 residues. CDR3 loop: CASNERGANVLTF. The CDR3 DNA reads TGTGCCAGTAACGAAAGAGGGGCCAACGTCCTGACTTTC.

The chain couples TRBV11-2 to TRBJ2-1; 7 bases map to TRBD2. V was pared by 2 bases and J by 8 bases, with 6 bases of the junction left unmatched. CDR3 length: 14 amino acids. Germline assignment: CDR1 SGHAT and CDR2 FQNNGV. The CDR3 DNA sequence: TGTGCCAGCAGCTTAATAGCGGGCCCCGATGAGCAGTTCTTC. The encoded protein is CASSLIAGPDEQFF.

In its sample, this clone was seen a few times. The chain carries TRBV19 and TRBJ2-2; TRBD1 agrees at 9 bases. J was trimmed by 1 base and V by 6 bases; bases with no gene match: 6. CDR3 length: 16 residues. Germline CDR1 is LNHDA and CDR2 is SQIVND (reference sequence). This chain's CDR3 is CASRRPGQGNTGELFF. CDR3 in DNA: TGTGCCAGTAGGAGGCCGGGACAGGGGAACACCGGGGAGCTGTTTTTT.

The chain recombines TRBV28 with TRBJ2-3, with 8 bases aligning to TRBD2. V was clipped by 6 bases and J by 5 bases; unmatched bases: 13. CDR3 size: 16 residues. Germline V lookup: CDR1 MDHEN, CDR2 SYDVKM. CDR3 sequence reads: CASSPLGAREVDTQYF. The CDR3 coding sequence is TGTGCCAGCAGCCCGCTAGGTGCGCGGGAGGTAGATACGCAGTATTTT. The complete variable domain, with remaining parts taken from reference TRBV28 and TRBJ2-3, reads DVKVTQSSRYLVKRTGEKVFLECVQDMDHENMFWYRQDPGLGLRLIYFSYDVKMKEKGDIPEGYSVSREKKERFSLILESASTNQTSMYLCASSPLGAREVDTQYFGPGTRLTVL.

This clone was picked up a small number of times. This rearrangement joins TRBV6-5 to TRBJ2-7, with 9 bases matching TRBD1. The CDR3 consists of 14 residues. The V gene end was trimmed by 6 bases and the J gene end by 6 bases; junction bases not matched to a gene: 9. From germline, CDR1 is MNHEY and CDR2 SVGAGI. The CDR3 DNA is TGTGCCAGCAGACGGGACAGGGCAACGGTCGAGCAGTACTTC. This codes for CASRRDRATVEQYF.

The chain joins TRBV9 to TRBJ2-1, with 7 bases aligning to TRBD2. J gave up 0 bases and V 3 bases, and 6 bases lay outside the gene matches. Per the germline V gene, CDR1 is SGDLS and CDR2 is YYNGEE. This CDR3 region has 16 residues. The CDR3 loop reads CASSARERGSYNEQFF. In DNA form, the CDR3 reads TGTGCCAGCAGCGCTCGGGAGCGGGGCTCCTACAATGAGCAGTTCTTC.

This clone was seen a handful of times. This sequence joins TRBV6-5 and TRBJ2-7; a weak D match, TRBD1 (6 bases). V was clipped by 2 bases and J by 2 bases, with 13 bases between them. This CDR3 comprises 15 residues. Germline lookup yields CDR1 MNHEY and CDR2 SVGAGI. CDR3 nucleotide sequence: TGTGCCAGCAGTTACACAAAGACAGGAGCCTACGAGCAGTACTTC. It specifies CASSYTKTGAYEQYF.

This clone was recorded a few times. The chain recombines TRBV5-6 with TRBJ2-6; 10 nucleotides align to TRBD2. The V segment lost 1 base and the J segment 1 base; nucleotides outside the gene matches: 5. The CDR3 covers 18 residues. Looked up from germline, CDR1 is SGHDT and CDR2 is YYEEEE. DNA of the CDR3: TGTGCCAGCAGCTTGTATGTTAGCGGGAGGTCTGGGGCCAACGTCCTGACTTTC. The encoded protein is CASSLYVSGRSGANVLTF.

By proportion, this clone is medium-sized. CDR3 sequence reads: CASSLEVEGSIQYF. The CDR3 DNA is TGTGCCAGCAGCTTAGAAGTGGAGGGAAGCATTCAGTACTTC. The chain employs TRBV7-6 and TRBJ2-4, with TRBD2 as a possible D gene (6 bases). The CDR3 runs 14 residues. V dropped 1 base and J dropped 9 bases, with 13 bases sitting between them. Germline CDR1 and CDR2: SGHVS and FNYEAQ.

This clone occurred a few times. In DNA, the CDR3 is TGTGCCAGCAGCCCCATTAGAGGGGGTTATGGCTACACCTTC. It yields the protein CASSPIRGGYGYTF. The chain links TRBV14 to TRBJ1-2; D perhaps matches TRBD1 (6 bases). Trimming cost V 4 bases and J 5 bases, with 14 bases left between them. Germline CDR1 reads SGHDN; CDR2 reads FVKESK. The CDR3 consists of 14 residues.

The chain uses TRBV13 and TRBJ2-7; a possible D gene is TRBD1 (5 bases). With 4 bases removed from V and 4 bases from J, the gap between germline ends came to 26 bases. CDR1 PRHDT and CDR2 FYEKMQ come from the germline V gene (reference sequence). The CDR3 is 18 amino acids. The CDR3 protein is CASSSNRVRGHSVYEQYF. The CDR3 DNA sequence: TGTGCCAGCAGCTCCAATAGGGTACGTGGACACTCAGTGTACGAGCAGTACTTC.

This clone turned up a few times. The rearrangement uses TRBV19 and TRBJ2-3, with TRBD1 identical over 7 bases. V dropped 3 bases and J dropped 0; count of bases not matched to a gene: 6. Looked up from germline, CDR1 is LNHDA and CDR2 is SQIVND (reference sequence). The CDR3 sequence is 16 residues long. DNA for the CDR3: TGTGCCAGTAGTATTGTGGCAGGGGGTAGCACAGATACGCAGTATTTT. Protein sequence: CASSIVAGGSTDTQYF.

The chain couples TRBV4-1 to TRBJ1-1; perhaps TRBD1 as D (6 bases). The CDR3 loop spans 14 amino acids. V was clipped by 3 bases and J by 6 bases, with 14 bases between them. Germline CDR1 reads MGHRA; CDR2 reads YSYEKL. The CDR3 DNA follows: TGCGCCAGCAGCCATATACAGGGATCTCCTGAAGCTTTCTTT. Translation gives CASSHIQGSPEAFF.

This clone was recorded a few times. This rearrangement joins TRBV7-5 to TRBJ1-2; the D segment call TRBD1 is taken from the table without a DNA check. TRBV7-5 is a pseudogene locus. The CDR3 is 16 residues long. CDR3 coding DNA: TGTGCCAGAAGCTTTTTTCCGGGACAGGGTTTGTTGGGCTACACCTTC. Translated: CARSFFPGQGLLGYTF.

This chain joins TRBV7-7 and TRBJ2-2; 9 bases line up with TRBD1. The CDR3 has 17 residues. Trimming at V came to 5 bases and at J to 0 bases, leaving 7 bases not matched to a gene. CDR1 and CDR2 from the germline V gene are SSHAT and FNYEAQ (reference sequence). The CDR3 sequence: CASSPDRGVANTGELFF. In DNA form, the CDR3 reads TGTGCCAGCAGCCCGGACAGGGGTGTAGCGAACACCGGGGAGCTGTTTTTT.

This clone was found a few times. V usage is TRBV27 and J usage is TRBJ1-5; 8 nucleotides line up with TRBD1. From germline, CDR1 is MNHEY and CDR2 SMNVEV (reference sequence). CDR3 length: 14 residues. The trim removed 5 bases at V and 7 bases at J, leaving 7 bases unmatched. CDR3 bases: TGTGCCAGCAGTAGACGGACAGGGAAGCAGCCCCAGCATTTT. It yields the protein CASSRRTGKQPQHF.

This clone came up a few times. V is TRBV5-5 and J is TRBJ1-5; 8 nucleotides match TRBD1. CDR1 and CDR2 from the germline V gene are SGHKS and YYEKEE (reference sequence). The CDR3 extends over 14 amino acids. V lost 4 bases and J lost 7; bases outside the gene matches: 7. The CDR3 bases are TGTGCCAGCAGCCGACAGGGGATGTGGCAGCCCCAGCATTTT. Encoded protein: CASSRQGMWQPQHF.

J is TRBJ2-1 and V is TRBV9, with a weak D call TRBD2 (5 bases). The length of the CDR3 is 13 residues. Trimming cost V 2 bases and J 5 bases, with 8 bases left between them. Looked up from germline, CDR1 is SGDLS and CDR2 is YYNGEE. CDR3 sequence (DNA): TGTGCCAGCAGCGTGACTACTGACAATGAGCAGTTCTTC. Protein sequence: CASSVTTDNEQFF.

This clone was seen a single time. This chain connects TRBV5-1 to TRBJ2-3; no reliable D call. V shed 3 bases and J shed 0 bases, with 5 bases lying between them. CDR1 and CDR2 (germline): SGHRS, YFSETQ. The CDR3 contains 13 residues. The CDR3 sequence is CASSSASTDTQYF. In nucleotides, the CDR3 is TGCGCCAGCAGCTCCGCCAGCACAGATACGCAGTATTTT.

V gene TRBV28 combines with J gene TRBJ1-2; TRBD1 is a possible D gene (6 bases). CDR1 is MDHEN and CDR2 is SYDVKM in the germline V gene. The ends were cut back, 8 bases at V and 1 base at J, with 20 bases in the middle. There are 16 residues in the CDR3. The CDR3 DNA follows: TGTGCCAGCCGTGTTCCACCGGGACACGATAACTATGGCTACACCTTC. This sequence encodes CASRVPPGHDNYGYTF.

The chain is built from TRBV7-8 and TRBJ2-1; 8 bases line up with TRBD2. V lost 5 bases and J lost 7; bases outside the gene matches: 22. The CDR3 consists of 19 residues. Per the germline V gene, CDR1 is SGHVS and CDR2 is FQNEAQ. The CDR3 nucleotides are TGTGCCAGCAGCAACCGGTTTAGCGGGATGGAATCTGCTAGAAATGAGCAGTTCTTC. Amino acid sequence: CASSNRFSGMESARNEQFF. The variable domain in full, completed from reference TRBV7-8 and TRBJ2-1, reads GAGVSQSPRYKVAKRGQDVALRCDPISGHVSLFWYQQALGQGPEFLTYFQNEAQLDKSGLPSDRFFAERPEGSVSTLKIQRTQQEDSAVYLCASSNRFSGMESARNEQFFGPGTRLTVL.

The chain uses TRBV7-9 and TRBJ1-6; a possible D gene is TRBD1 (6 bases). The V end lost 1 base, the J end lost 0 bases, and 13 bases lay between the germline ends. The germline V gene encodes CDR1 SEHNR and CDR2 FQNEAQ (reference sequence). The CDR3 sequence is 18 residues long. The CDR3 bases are TGTGCCAGCAGCTTAGACCGGGACATAAGCTCCTATAATTCACCCCTCCACTTT. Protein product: CASSLDRDISSYNSPLHF.

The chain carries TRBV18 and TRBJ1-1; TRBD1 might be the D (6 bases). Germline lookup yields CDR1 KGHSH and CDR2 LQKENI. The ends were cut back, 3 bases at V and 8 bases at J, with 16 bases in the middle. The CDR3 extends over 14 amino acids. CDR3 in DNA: TGTGCCAGCTCACCCACAGGGCCCTCGGCGGAAGCTTTCTTT. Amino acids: CASSPTGPSAEAFF.

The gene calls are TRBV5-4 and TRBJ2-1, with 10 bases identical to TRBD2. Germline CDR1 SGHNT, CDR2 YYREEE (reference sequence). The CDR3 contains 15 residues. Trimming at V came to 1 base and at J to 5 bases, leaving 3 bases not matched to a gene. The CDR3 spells CASSLSSGSHNEQFF. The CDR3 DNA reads TGTGCCAGCAGCTTGTCTAGCGGGAGCCACAATGAGCAGTTCTTC.

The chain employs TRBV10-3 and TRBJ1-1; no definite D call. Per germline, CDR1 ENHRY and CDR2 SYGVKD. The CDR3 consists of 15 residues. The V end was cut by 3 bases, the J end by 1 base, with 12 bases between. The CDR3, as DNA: TGTGCCATCAGTGACCATGACATAGAGAACACTGAAGCTTTCTTT. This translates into CAISDHDIENTEAFF.

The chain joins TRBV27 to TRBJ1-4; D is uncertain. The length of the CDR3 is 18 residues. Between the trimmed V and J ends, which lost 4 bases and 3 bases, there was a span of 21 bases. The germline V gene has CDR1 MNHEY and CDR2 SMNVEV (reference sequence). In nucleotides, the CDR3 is TGTGCCAGCAGTTCCACGTACGTCACTCTCGGGGCTAATGAAAAACTGTTTTTT. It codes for CASSSTYVTLGANEKLFF.